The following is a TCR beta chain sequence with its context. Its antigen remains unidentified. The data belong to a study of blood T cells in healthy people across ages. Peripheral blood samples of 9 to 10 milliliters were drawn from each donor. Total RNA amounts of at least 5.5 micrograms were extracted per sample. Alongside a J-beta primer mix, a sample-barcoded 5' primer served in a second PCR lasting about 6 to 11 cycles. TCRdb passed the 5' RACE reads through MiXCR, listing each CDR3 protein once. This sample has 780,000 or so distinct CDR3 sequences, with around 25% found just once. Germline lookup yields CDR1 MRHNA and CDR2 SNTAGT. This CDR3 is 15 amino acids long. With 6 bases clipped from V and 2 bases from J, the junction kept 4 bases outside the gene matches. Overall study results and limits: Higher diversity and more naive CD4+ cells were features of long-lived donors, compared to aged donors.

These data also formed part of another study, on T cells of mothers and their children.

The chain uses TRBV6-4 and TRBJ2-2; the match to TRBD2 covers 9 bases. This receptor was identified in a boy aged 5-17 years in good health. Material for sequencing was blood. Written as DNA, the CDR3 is TGTGCCAGCAGCGCTAGCGGGGTCAACACCGGGGAGCTGTTTTTT. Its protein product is CASSASGVNTGELFF.